These 8 T cell receptor beta chains were sequenced from one sample in a study of PD-1 blockade in mismatch repair-deficient tumors. TCRdb keeps only in-frame clones here, not all; method: immunoSEQ multiplex PCR. In the table there are approximately 60,000 clones, about 91% of which are singletons. The material was peripheral blood, obtained 52 weeks after starting pembrolizumab. These receptors all come from an adult with mismatch repair-deficient cancer.

V gene TRBV5-6 combines with J gene TRBJ1-1; D might be TRBD1 (6 bases). The germline V gene encodes CDR1 SGHDT and CDR2 YYEEEE. The germline V and J ends were trimmed by 0 bases and 9 bases, with 15 bases remaining between them. The CDR3 sequence is 14 residues long. In DNA form, the CDR3 reads TGTGCCAGCAGCTTGGACCGGGACATACTTAAAGCTTTCTTT. Its translation: CASSLDRDILKAFF. The full variable domain, in which reference TRBV5-6 and TRBJ1-1 provide the parts outside the CDR3, is DAGVTQSPTHLIKTRGQQVTLRCSPKSGHDTVSWYQQALGQGPQFIFQYYEEEERQRGNFPDRFSGHQFPNYSSELNVNALLLGDSALYLCASSLDRDILKAFFGQGTRLTVV.

The CDR3 DNA sequence: TGTGCCAGCAGCGCCGCCGGGACAGGGGTCTACGAGCAGTACTTC. This encodes CASSAAGTGVYEQYF. This sequence joins TRBV13 and TRBJ2-7, with 10 bases that match TRBD1. The CDR3 spans 15 residues. In germline, CDR1 is PRHDT, CDR2 FYEKMQ (reference sequence). The trim removed 5 bases at V and 3 bases at J, leaving 7 bases unmatched.

The V and J genes are TRBV6-6 and TRBJ2-1; 12 bases map to TRBD2. With 4 bases clipped from V and 4 bases from J, the junction kept 5 bases outside the gene matches. Germline lookup yields CDR1 MNHNY and CDR2 SVGAGI (reference sequence). The CDR3 covers 16 residues. DNA for the CDR3: TGTGCCAGCAGTTCTAGCGGGAGGGAAGATTACAATGAGCAGTTCTTC. It yields the protein CASSSSGREDYNEQFF.

The chain couples TRBV7-9 to TRBJ2-7; possibly TRBD1 for D (5 bases). Germline CDR1 is SEHNR and CDR2 is FQNEAQ (reference sequence). The CDR3 spans 12 residues. Trimming removed 0 bases at V and 5 bases at J, with 5 bases between. The CDR3: CASSLAGDEQYF. The DNA for the CDR3 is TGTGCCAGCAGCTTAGCAGGGGACGAGCAGTACTTC.

V is TRBV27 and J is TRBJ2-7; TRBD2 aligns across 10 bases. J lost 2 bases, V lost 10 bases, and 11 bases had no gene match. Germline CDR1 reads MNHEY; CDR2 reads SMNVEV (reference sequence). CDR3 length equals 15 residues. CDR3 nucleotide sequence: TGTGCCACCCGATCTAGCGGGAGAGTCGCCTACGAGCAGTACTTC. Protein: CATRSSGRVAYEQYF.

V usage is TRBV6-1 and J usage is TRBJ2-1; possibly TRBD1 for D (6 bases). The CDR3 is made up of 12 amino acids. V lost 5 bases to trimming and J lost 4 bases, with 6 bases between them. From germline, CDR1 is MNHNS and CDR2 SASEGT. The CDR3: CASSTGYNEQFF. The CDR3 DNA is TGTGCCAGCAGTACAGGGTACAATGAGCAGTTCTTC.

The CDR3 region has the DNA TGCGCCAGCAGCTTAGACGGAGCTGAGCAGTACTTC. Amino acids: CASSLDGAEQYF. The V and J genes are TRBV5-1 and TRBJ2-7; D remains ambiguous. Trimming left V 2 bases short and J 7 bases short, with 10 bases between. The germline V gene has CDR1 SGHRS and CDR2 YFSETQ. The CDR3 consists of 12 residues. Combining the CDR3 with reference TRBV5-1 and TRBJ2-7 gives the whole variable domain KAGVTQTPRYLIKTRGQQVTLSCSPISGHRSVSWYQQTPGQGLQFLFEYFSETQRNKGNFPGRFSGRQFSNSRSEMNVSTLELGDSALYLCASSLDGAEQYFGPGTRLTVT.

For this clone: At the DNA level, this CDR3 is encoded by other sequences in the same sample as well. The chain recombines TRBV27 with TRBJ1-1; D is uncertain. Trimming took 0 bases from V and 1 from J, leaving 3 bases between them. Germline assignment: CDR1 MNHEY and CDR2 SMNVEV (reference sequence). CDR3 length equals 13 residues. This chain's CDR3 is CASSLSRNTEAFF. DNA of the CDR3: TGTGCCAGCAGTTTATCTAGGAACACTGAAGCTTTCTTT.